One sample yielded the 32 T cell receptor beta chains listed below, sequenced in a study of CD8+ T cells in alopecia areata. Extracted from the samples, RNA was reverse transcribed into cDNA to serve as the sequencing template. Sequencing was performed with immunoSEQ multiplex PCR; in TCRdb, only in-frame clones are kept and a portion is missing. The data contain about 100,000 clones, 55% to 70% of them seen just once; the ten biggest clones take up more than 20%. The sample was NKG2D-low CD8+ T cells sorted from blood. These receptors were obtained from a human donor with alopecia areata.

The chain employs TRBV5-8 and TRBJ2-2; 9 nucleotides align to TRBD2. CDR3 length: 13 residues. Germline V gives CDR1 SGHTS, CDR2 YDEGEE. V dropped 5 bases and J dropped 6; count of bases not matched to a gene: 2. CDR3 loop: CASSSGSPGELFF. CDR3 nucleotide sequence: TGTGCCAGCAGTAGCGGGAGCCCCGGGGAGCTGTTTTTT.

There are a few counts of this clone. The genes are TRBV29-1 and TRBJ2-5; unclear D gene. This CDR3 region has 13 residues. Germline V CDR1 and CDR2: SQVTM, ANQGSEA. V shed 7 bases and J shed 1 base, with 13 bases lying between them. The chain's CDR3 is CSGKDPLQETQYF. The CDR3 bases are TGCAGCGGAAAGGACCCGCTCCAAGAGACCCAGTACTTC.

The CDR3 spells CASSNRQGQYF. The DNA for the CDR3 is TGTGCCAGCAGCAACCGCCAGGGGCAGTACTTC. The chain recombines TRBV21-1 with TRBJ2-7; the DNA was not used to check the table's D call, TRBD1. TRBV21-1 is shown as a pseudogene. The CDR3 spans 11 residues.

The rearrangement uses TRBV6-5 and TRBJ2-1; TRBD1 aligns across 9 bases. CDR3 length: 14 residues. V shed 6 bases and J 8 bases; nucleotides not matched to a gene: 8. CDR1 is MNHEY, CDR2 SVGAGI, per germline. CDR3 sequence: CASSPGQGTHEQFF. CDR3 in DNA: TGTGCCAGCAGCCCGGGACAGGGAACGCATGAGCAGTTCTTC.

This sequence joins TRBV12-5 and TRBJ2-4; either TRBD1 or TRBD2 may supply D (5 bases each). CDR1 is LGHNT and CDR2 is FRNRAP in the germline V gene. V lost 3 bases and J lost 1, with 10 bases in between. The CDR3 loop spans 15 amino acids. This CDR3 reads CASGFVREAKNIQYF. The CDR3 DNA sequence: TGTGCTAGTGGTTTCGTCAGGGAGGCCAAAAACATTCAGTACTTC.

This sequence joins TRBV10-3 and TRBJ2-1, with D tentatively TRBD2 (6 bases). Trimming took off 9 bases at V and 10 bases at J, with 16 bases between the two ends. Germline lookup yields CDR1 ENHRY and CDR2 SYGVKD. The CDR3 is 12 amino acids. In nucleotides, the CDR3 is TGTGCCATGCAAGTCCTCAGCGGGGAGCAGTTCTTC. Protein product: CAMQVLSGEQFF.

The V call is TRBV28, the J call TRBJ1-1; no clear D. The V and J ends lost 2 bases and 0 bases respectively, with 13 bases between them. This CDR3 region has 16 residues. The V gene's germline CDR1 is MDHEN and CDR2 SYDVKM. CDR3 nucleotide sequence: TGTGCCAGCAGTTTACCGCCGGGGAGGGTGAACACTGAAGCTTTCTTT. Translated: CASSLPPGRVNTEAFF.

The chain uses TRBV6-5 and TRBJ2-3; 10 positions match TRBD2. Losses at the gene ends were 2 bases for V and 2 bases for J; bases not matched to a gene: 1. The CDR3 contains 15 residues. Germline V gene sequence: CDR1 MNHEY, CDR2 SVGAGI. The chain's CDR3 is CASSYGTSDTDTQYF. CDR3 DNA: TGTGCCAGCAGTTACGGGACTAGCGACACAGATACGCAGTATTTT.

The rearrangement links TRBV5-4 to TRBJ2-1; 9 positions match TRBD2. J was trimmed by 0 bases and V by 4 bases; bases with no gene match: 17. The CDR3 consists of 20 residues. Germline V lookup: CDR1 SGHNT, CDR2 YYREEE (reference sequence). CDR3 amino acids: CASSATGTSTGWSSYNEQFF. CDR3 sequence (DNA): TGTGCCAGCAGCGCAACCGGGACTAGCACAGGATGGAGCTCCTACAATGAGCAGTTCTTC.

This clone was observed a handful of times. V and J are TRBV7-9 and TRBJ2-5, with D perhaps being TRBD1 or TRBD2 (7 bases each). This CDR3 has 17 residues. The germline CDR1 and CDR2 sequences are SEHNR and FQNEAQ (reference sequence). V lost 3 bases, J lost 3 bases, and 20 bases lay in between. The CDR3 sequence: CASSFPEQGGPEETQYF. As DNA, the CDR3 is TGTGCCAGCAGCTTCCCAGAGCAGGGGGGGCCTGAAGAGACCCAGTACTTC.

This rearrangement joins TRBV5-1 to TRBJ2-7, with 7 bases that match TRBD2. V shed 2 bases, J shed 5 bases, and the junction held 7 bases outside the gene matches. The CDR3 is made up of 14 amino acids. Looked up from germline, CDR1 is SGHRS and CDR2 is YFSETQ. This chain's CDR3 is CASSFSGIVDEQYF. The CDR3, as DNA: TGCGCCAGCAGCTTCAGCGGGATAGTGGACGAGCAGTACTTC.

The chain combines TRBV7-9 with TRBJ1-1, with TRBD1 as a possible D gene (5 bases). Trimming shortened V by 2 bases and J by 10 bases, and 17 bases separated the two germline ends. CDR3 length: 14 residues. CDR1 SEHNR and CDR2 FQNEAQ come from the germline V gene (reference sequence). In DNA, the CDR3 is TGTGCCAGCAGCTTACAGACAGCTCTTTCCTCAGCTTTCTTT. This sequence encodes CASSLQTALSSAFF.

V usage is TRBV28 and J usage is TRBJ2-1; no firm D call. Deletions cut 2 bases from V and 6 bases from J, with 17 bases between. The germline V gene has CDR1 MDHEN and CDR2 SYDVKM. This CDR3 has 16 amino acids. This chain's CDR3 is CASSLDPQDERNEQFF. CDR3 nucleotides: TGTGCCAGCAGTTTAGACCCCCAGGACGAGCGCAATGAGCAGTTCTTC.

This clone has only a few counts. The chain couples TRBV7-3 to TRBJ2-1, with 10 bases identical to TRBD2. The CDR3 sequence is 15 residues long. CDR1 is SGHTA, CDR2 FQGTGA, per germline. After removal of 4 bases from V and 7 bases from J, the junction contained 7 bases not matched to a gene. The CDR3 sequence: CASSSTSGMMNEQFF. CDR3 nucleotides: TGTGCCAGCAGCTCAACTAGCGGGATGATGAATGAGCAGTTCTTC.

V is TRBV5-6 and J is TRBJ2-7; TRBD1 matches at 12 bases. Germline trimming cut 3 bases from V and 6 bases from J; bases unmatched to any gene: 7. The CDR3 is 15 residues long. CDR1 SGHDT and CDR2 YYEEEE come from the germline V gene. The CDR3 here is CASSSPGQGAIEQYF. The CDR3 DNA reads TGTGCCAGCAGCTCCCCGGGACAGGGGGCTATCGAGCAGTACTTC.

This clone was counted once. The chain is built from TRBV5-6 and TRBJ1-5; D remains unclear. Germline V gives CDR1 SGHDT, CDR2 YYEEEE. CDR3 length: 10 amino acids. Deletions cut 2 bases from V and 6 bases from J, with 0 bases between. CDR3 DNA: TGTGCCAGCAGCTTTCAGCCCCAGCATTTT. It encodes CASSFQPQHF.

The chain's CDR3 is CASSTDRATEAFF. CDR3 coding DNA: TGCGCCAGCAGCACCGACAGAGCAACTGAAGCTTTCTTT. The V call is TRBV5-1, the J call TRBJ1-1, with D possibly matching TRBD1 (5 bases). The CDR3 extends over 13 amino acids. Trimming stripped 4 bases from V and 5 bases from J, with 12 bases between. The V gene's germline CDR1 is SGHRS and CDR2 YFSETQ.

This sequence joins TRBV9 and TRBJ2-2; 7 bases align to TRBD2. V dropped 0 bases and J dropped 1; count of bases not matched to a gene: 3. Per the germline V gene, CDR1 is SGDLS and CDR2 is YYNGEE. The CDR3 covers 16 residues. CDR3 residues: CASSVAPSGNTGELFF. CDR3 bases: TGTGCCAGCAGCGTAGCTCCTAGCGGGAACACCGGGGAGCTGTTTTTT.

This clone turned up a few times. The rearrangement joins TRBV28 to TRBJ2-3; D call uncertain. The CDR3 has 15 amino acids. Germline CDR1 MDHEN, CDR2 SYDVKM. With 1 base removed from V and 3 bases from J, the gap between germline ends came to 11 bases. CDR3: CASSLFWSATDTQYF. The CDR3 nucleotides are TGTGCCAGCAGTTTATTCTGGTCGGCAACAGATACGCAGTATTTT. The variable domain in full, with the rest retrieved from reference TRBV28 and TRBJ2-3, is DVKVTQSSRYLVKRTGEKVFLECVQDMDHENMFWYRQDPGLGLRLIYFSYDVKMKEKGDIPEGYSVSREKKERFSLILESASTNQTSMYLCASSLFWSATDTQYFGPGTRLTVL.

This rearrangement joins TRBV13 to TRBJ1-1; D is unclear. CDR3 size: 13 residues. Germline loops: CDR1 PRHDT, CDR2 FYEKMQ (reference sequence). Trimming removed 4 bases at V and 8 bases at J, with 14 bases between. Here the CDR3 reads CASSSNAYREAFF. CDR3 bases: TGTGCCAGCAGCTCCAACGCGTATCGAGAAGCTTTCTTT.

The CDR3 loop reads CASSFRDIPNTGELFF. The CDR3 DNA sequence: TGTGCCAGCAGTTTCCGGGACATTCCCAACACCGGGGAGCTGTTTTTT. The chain is built from TRBV6-5 and TRBJ2-2; possibly TRBD1 for D (6 bases). Trimming left V 4 bases short and J 2 bases short, with 14 bases between. The CDR3 is 16 amino acids. CDR1 is MNHEY and CDR2 is SVGAGI in the germline V gene.

The rearrangement uses TRBV11-2 and TRBJ2-7, with a possible D match to TRBD2 (6 bases). Trimming removed 1 base from V and 6 bases from J, with 7 bases in between. The germline CDR1 and CDR2 sequences are SGHAT and FQNNGV. This CDR3 spans 12 amino acids. In nucleotides, the CDR3 is TGTGCCAGCAGCTTAGGGGGAGGCGAGCAGTACTTC. Its protein is CASSLGGGEQYF.

J is TRBJ1-2 and V is TRBV27; D is undetermined. This CDR3 comprises 13 residues. V lost 6 bases and J 4 bases, leaving 12 bases between the germline ends. From germline, CDR1 is MNHEY and CDR2 SMNVEV (reference sequence). DNA of the CDR3: TGTGCCAGCAGAATAGGTGAACGCTATGGCTACACCTTC. Translation: CASRIGERYGYTF.

The chain recombines TRBV5-1 with TRBJ2-5; 7 bases are shared with TRBD1. Trimming removed 4 bases from V and 0 bases from J; junction bases left unmatched: 3. This CDR3 contains 14 residues. Looked up from germline, CDR1 is SGHRS and CDR2 is YFSETQ. CDR3 nucleotides: TGCGCCAGCAGCCCGACAGGGTACCAAGAGACCCAGTACTTC. This gives the protein CASSPTGYQETQYF. Based on the CDR3 plus reference TRBV5-1 and TRBJ2-5, the full variable domain is KAGVTQTPRYLIKTRGQQVTLSCSPISGHRSVSWYQQTPGQGLQFLFEYFSETQRNKGNFPGRFSGRQFSNSRSEMNVSTLELGDSALYLCASSPTGYQETQYFGPGTRLLVL.

J is TRBJ2-5 and V is TRBV28; D is uncertain. The CDR3 extends over 12 amino acids. Germline loops: CDR1 MDHEN, CDR2 SYDVKM. The V end was cut by 3 bases, the J end by 5 bases, with 7 bases between. The CDR3 DNA follows: TGTGCCAGCAGTTTGGGTGTGGAGACCCAGTACTTC. Residues: CASSLGVETQYF.

The rearrangement joins TRBV30 to TRBJ1-2; unclear D gene. In germline, CDR1 is GTSNPN, CDR2 SVGIG (reference sequence). The CDR3 consists of 14 residues. Trimming shortened V by 8 bases and J by 6 bases, and 22 bases separated the two germline ends. The CDR3 bases are TGTGCCGGCGCTACGTGGAGGAACGGTGATGGCTACACCTTC. This gives the protein CAGATWRNGDGYTF.

This chain connects TRBV4-1 to TRBJ1-4, with D maybe TRBD1 (5 bases). V was clipped by 9 bases and J by 6 bases, with 14 bases between them. The CDR3 totals 13 residues. The germline V gene has CDR1 MGHRA and CDR2 YSYEKL. The CDR3 region is CASRDVLHEKLFF. Here the CDR3 DNA reads TGCGCCAGTCGGGACGTATTGCATGAAAAACTGTTTTTT.

V gene TRBV2 combines with J gene TRBJ2-1; tentative D call: TRBD2 (5 bases). Per the germline V gene, CDR1 is SNHLY and CDR2 is FYNNEI. V dropped 2 bases and J dropped 0 bases, with 14 bases sitting between them. The CDR3 is 17 residues long. The CDR3 nucleotides are TGTGCCAGCAGTGAACTTGGAGGCAGCAACTCCTACAATGAGCAGTTCTTC. Amino acid sequence: CASSELGGSNSYNEQFF.

This clone was seen a single time. The gene calls are TRBV5-4 and TRBJ1-2, with 7 bases identical to TRBD1. This CDR3 has 14 amino acids. Germline V gives CDR1 SGHNT, CDR2 YYREEE (reference sequence). V dropped 2 bases and J dropped 5; count of bases not matched to a gene: 6. CDR3: CASSFTTGTYGYTF. The CDR3 DNA is TGTGCCAGCAGCTTCACGACAGGGACATATGGCTACACCTTC.

The chain couples TRBV27 to TRBJ2-5; tentative D call: TRBD2 (5 bases). The V gene's germline CDR1 is MNHEY and CDR2 SMNVEV (reference sequence). The V and J ends lost 4 bases and 5 bases respectively, with 11 bases between them. The CDR3 spans 13 residues. CDR3 sequence (DNA): TGTGCCAGCAGTTACGGAGGCTGGGAGACCCAGTACTTC. Translating it yields CASSYGGWETQYF.

This chain links TRBV6-5 with TRBJ2-5, with 8 nucleotides matching TRBD1. The CDR3 runs 15 residues. V lost 6 bases, J lost 5 bases, and 11 bases stayed unmatched. CDR1 and CDR2 from the germline V gene are MNHEY and SVGAGI. The CDR3 is CASRDILDREETQYF. Written as DNA, the CDR3 is TGTGCCAGCAGAGACATATTGGACAGGGAGGAGACCCAGTACTTC.

The V and J genes are TRBV30 and TRBJ2-2, with D tentatively TRBD1 (6 bases). This CDR3 region has 14 residues. Germline-derived CDR1 and CDR2 are GTSNPN and SVGIG (reference sequence). The V gene lost 2 bases and the J gene lost 1 base, with 8 bases spanning the gap. The CDR3 sequence is CAWSTGLNTGELFF. The CDR3 DNA sequence: TGTGCCTGGAGTACAGGGTTGAACACCGGGGAGCTGTTTTTT.